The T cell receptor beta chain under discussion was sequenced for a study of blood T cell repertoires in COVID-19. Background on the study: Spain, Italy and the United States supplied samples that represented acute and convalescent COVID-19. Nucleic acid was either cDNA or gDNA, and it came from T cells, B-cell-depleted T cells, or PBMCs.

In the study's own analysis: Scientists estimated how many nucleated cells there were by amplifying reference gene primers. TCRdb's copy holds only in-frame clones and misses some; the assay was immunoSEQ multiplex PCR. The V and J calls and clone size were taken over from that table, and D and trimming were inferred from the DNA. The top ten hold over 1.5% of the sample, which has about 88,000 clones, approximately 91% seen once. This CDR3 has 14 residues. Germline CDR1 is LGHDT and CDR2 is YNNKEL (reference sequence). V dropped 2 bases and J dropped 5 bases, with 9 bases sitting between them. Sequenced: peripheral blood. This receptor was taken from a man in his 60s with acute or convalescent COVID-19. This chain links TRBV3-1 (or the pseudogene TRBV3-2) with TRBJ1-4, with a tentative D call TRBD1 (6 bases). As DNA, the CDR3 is TGTGCCAGCAGCCAAAGGACAGCAAATGAAAAACTGTTTTTT. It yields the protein CASSQRTANEKLFF.